These 6 T cell receptor beta chains were all obtained from the same sample, sequenced in a study of metastatic and nonmetastatic thyroid tumors. All patients reached thyroid surgery having received no treatment beforehand. TCRdb re-clonotyped the PCR reads via MiXCR. This table has fewer than 70,000 clones, under 30% appearing once. The specimen sequenced was blood. The receptors originated from a female donor with papillary thyroid cancer or a benign thyroid nodule (not recorded which). Some clones in this sample may be carry-over from other donors' samples.

In its sample, this clone was seen a few times. V usage is TRBV12-3 or TRBV12-4 and J usage is TRBJ2-3, with 8 nucleotides matching TRBD1. Germline trimming cut 7 bases from V and 2 bases from J; bases unmatched to any gene: 8. The CDR3 consists of 15 residues. This chain's CDR3 is CASTNSDRDTDTQYF. DNA for the CDR3: TGTGCCAGCACCAATTCGGACAGGGACACAGATACGCAGTATTTT.

V gene TRBV4-1 combines with J gene TRBJ2-6, with TRBD1 identical over 9 bases. CDR1 and CDR2 from the germline V gene are MGHRA and YSYEKL. The CDR3 runs 17 residues. The J segment lost 0 bases and the V segment lost 3 bases, leaving 3 bases of the junction unmatched. The CDR3: CASSHGGQGSGANVLTF. CDR3 DNA sequence: TGCGCCAGCAGCCATGGGGGACAGGGCTCTGGGGCCAACGTCCTGACTTTC.

J is TRBJ1-2 and V is TRBV6-1; 7 positions agree with TRBD1. The CDR3 runs to 14 residues. Losses at the gene ends were 3 bases for V and 7 bases for J; bases not matched to a gene: 8. Germline CDR1 and CDR2: MNHNS and SASEGT. CDR3 in amino acids: CASSDLEQGIGYTF. In DNA form, the CDR3 reads TGTGCCAGCAGTGATTTAGAACAGGGGATTGGCTACACCTTC.

This clone was picked up a small number of times. The chain joins TRBV6-1 to TRBJ1-5, with D maybe TRBD1 (6 bases). CDR3 length: 13 residues. Germline CDR1 reads MNHNS; CDR2 reads SASEGT. V dropped 8 bases and J dropped 6 bases, with 14 bases sitting between them. The CDR3 sequence is CASVMGGGQPQHF. CDR3 sequence (DNA): TGTGCCAGCGTAATGGGGGGCGGTCAGCCCCAGCATTTT.

This chain links TRBV6-2 or TRBV6-3 with TRBJ2-6; perhaps TRBD1 as D (5 bases). Germline loops: CDR1 MNHEY, CDR2 SVGEGT. V dropped 3 bases and J dropped 0 bases, with 6 bases sitting between them. The CDR3 extends over 15 amino acids. The CDR3: CASSYDSSGANVLTF. The CDR3 nucleotides read TGTGCCAGCAGTTATGACAGCTCTGGGGCCAACGTCCTGACTTTC.

This clone has a handful of counts. J is TRBJ1-5 and V is TRBV20-1, with D perhaps TRBD1 (6 bases). Between the trimmed V and J ends, which lost 6 bases and 2 bases, there was a span of 11 bases. Germline V gene sequence: CDR1 DFQATT, CDR2 SNEGSKA (reference sequence). The CDR3 length is 13 residues. The CDR3 sequence: CSAYRDGNQPQHF. In nucleotides, the CDR3 is TGCAGTGCCTACAGGGACGGCAATCAGCCCCAGCATTTT.